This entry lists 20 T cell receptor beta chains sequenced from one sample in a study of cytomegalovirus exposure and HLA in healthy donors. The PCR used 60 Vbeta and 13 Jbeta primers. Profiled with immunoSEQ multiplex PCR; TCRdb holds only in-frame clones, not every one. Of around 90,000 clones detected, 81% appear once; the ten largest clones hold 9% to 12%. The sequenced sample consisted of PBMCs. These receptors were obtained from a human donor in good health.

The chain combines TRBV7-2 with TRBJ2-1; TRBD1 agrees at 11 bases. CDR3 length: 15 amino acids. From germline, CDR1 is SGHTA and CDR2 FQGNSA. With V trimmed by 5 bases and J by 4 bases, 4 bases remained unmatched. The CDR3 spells CASSIGQGAYNEQFF. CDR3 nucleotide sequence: TGTGCCAGCAGCATAGGACAGGGGGCATACAATGAGCAGTTCTTC.

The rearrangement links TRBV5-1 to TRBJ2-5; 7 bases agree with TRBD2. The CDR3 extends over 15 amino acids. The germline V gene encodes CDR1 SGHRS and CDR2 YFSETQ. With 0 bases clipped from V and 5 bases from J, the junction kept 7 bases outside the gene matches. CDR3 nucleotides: TGCGCCAGCAGCTTGGTTGCGGGAGTTTTGGAGACCCAGTACTTC. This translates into CASSLVAGVLETQYF.

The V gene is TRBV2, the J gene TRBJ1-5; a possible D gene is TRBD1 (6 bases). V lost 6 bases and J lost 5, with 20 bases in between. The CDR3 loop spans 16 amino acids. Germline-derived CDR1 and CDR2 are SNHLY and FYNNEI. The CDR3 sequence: CASREGGRRAYQPQHF. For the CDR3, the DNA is TGTGCCAGCAGGGAGGGGGGGCGACGGGCCTATCAGCCCCAGCATTTT. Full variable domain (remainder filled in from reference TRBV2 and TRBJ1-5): EPEVTQTPSHQVTQMGQEVILRCVPISNHLYFYWYRQILGQKVEFLVSFYNNEISEKSEIFDDQFSVERPDGSNFTLKIRSTKLEDSAMYFCASREGGRRAYQPQHFGDGTRLSIL.

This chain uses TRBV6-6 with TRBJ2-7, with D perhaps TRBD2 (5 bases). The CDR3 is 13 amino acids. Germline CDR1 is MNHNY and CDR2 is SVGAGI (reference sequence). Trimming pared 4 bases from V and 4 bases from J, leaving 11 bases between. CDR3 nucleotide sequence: TGTGCCAGCAGTTTTGGACTGCGGTACGAGCAGTACTTC. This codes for CASSFGLRYEQYF.

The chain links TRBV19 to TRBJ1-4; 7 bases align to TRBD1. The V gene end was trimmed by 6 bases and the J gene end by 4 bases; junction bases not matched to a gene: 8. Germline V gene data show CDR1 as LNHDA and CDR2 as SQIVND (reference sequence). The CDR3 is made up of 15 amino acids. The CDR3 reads CASRGRGSGNEKLFF. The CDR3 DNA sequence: TGTGCCAGTAGGGGCAGGGGGAGCGGTAATGAAAAACTGTTTTTT.

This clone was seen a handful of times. The CDR3 here is CASSPGNLAEAFF. Written as DNA, the CDR3 is TGTGCCAGCAGCCCCGGGAATCTTGCTGAAGCTTTCTTT. The chain joins TRBV5-4 to TRBJ1-1; D is unclear. V lost 4 bases to trimming and J lost 6 bases, with 13 bases between them. CDR1 and CDR2 from the germline V gene are SGHNT and YYREEE (reference sequence). This CDR3 has 13 amino acids.

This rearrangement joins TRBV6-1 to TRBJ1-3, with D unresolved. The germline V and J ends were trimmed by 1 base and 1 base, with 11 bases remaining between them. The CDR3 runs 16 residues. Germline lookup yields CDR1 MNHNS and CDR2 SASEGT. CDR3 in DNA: TGTGCCAGCAGTGAAGGGAGCTCGGGATCTGGAAACACCATATATTTT. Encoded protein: CASSEGSSGSGNTIYF.

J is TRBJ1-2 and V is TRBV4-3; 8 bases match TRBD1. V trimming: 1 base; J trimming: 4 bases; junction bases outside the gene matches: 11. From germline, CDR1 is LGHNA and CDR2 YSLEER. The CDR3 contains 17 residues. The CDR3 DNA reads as TGCGCCAGCAGCCAAGTCCATAGACAGGGGTTTAGCTATGGCTACACCTTC. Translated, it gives CASSQVHRQGFSYGYTF.

The CDR3 reads CASSDRVNYGYTF. The CDR3 DNA sequence: TGTGCCAGCAGTGACCGGGTGAACTATGGCTACACCTTC. The chain employs TRBV2 and TRBJ1-2, with D unclear. This CDR3 contains 13 residues. Per the germline V gene, CDR1 is SNHLY and CDR2 is FYNNEI. The V and J ends lost 3 bases and 2 bases respectively, with 7 bases between them.

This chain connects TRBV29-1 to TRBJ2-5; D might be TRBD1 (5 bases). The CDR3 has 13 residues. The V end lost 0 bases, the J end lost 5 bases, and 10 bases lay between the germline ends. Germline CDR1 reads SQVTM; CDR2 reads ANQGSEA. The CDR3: CSVEDPGPETQYF. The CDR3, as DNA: TGCAGCGTTGAAGATCCAGGGCCCGAGACCCAGTACTTC.

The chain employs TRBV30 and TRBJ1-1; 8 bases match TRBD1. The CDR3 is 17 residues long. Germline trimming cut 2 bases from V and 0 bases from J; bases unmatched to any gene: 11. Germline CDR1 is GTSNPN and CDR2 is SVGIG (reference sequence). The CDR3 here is CAWSQAPGRGLNTEAFF. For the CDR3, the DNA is TGTGCCTGGAGTCAAGCCCCGGGCAGGGGGCTGAACACTGAAGCTTTCTTT.

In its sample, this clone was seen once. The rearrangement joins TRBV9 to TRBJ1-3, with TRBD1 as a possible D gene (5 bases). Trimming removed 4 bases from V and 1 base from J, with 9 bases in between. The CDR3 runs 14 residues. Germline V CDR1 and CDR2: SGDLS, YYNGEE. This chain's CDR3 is CASSFGGSGNTIYF. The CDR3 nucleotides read TGTGCCAGCAGCTTCGGGGGTTCTGGAAACACCATATATTTT.

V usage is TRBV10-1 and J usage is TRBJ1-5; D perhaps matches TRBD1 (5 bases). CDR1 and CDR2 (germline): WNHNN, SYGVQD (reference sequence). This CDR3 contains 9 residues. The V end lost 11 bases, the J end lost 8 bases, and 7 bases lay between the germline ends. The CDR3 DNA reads TGCGCCCGGGGGGAGCCCCAGCATTTT. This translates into CARGEPQHF.

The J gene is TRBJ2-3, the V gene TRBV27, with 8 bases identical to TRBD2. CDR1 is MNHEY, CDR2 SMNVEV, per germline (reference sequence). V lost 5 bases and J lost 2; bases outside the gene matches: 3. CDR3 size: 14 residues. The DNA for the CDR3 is TGTGCCAGCAGTCCGGGACTAGTCACAGATACGCAGTATTTT. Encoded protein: CASSPGLVTDTQYF.

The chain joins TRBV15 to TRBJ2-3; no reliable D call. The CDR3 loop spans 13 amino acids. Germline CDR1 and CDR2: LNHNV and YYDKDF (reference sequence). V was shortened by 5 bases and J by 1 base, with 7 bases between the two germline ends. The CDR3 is CATSPTRTDTQYF. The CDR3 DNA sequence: TGTGCCACCAGCCCTACTCGCACAGATACGCAGTATTTT.

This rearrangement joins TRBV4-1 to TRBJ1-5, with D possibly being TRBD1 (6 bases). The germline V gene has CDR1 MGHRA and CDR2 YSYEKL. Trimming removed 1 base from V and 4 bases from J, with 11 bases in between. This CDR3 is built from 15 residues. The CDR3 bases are TGCGCCAGCAGCCAAGGTCTGACAGGTAATCAGCCCCAGCATTTT. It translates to CASSQGLTGNQPQHF.

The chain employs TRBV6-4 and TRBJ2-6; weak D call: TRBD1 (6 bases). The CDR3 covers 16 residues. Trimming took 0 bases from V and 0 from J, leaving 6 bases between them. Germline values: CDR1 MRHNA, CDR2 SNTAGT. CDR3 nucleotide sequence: TGTGCCAGCAGTGACTCGGGACACTCTGGGGCCAACGTCCTGACTTTC. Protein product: CASSDSGHSGANVLTF.

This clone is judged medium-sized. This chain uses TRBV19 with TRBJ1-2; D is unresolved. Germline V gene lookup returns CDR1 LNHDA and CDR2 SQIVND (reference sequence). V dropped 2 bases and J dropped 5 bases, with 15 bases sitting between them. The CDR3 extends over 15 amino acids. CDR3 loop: CASSILAGFRYGYTF. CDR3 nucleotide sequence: TGTGCCAGTAGTATACTCGCAGGCTTCAGGTATGGCTACACCTTC.

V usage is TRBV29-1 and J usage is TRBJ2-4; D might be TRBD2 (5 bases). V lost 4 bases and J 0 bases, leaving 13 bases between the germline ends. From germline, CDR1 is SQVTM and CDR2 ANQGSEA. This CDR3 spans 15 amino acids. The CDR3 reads CSVGLSSLAKNIQYF. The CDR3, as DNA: TGCAGCGTTGGACTATCCTCTTTAGCCAAAAACATTCAGTACTTC.

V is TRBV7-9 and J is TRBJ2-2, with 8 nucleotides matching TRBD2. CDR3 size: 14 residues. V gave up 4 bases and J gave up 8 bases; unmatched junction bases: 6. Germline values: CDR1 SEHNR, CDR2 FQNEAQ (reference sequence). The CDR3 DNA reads TGTGCCAGCAGCTCTACAGCGGGAGAAGGGGAGCTGTTTTTT. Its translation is CASSSTAGEGELFF.